A selection of T cell receptor beta chains follows, all from one sample in a study of technical replicates of blood from a handful of donors. Data came from immunoSEQ multiplex PCR; TCRdb stores just in-frame clones and leaves some out. The repertoire holds fewer than 90,000 clones, 94% seen once, with about 0.23% in the top ten. What was sequenced was T cells isolated from PBMCs. These receptors originate from a human donor in good health. CDR3s include the opening cysteine and the closing phenylalanine or tryptophan. The order of the fields is clone size, V gene, D gene, J gene, CDR3 protein, CDR3 DNA. D genes are given only for firm matches. Not all rows give a size; the values are once, few, many and, for expanded clones, a class.

>once|TRBV6-6|TRBD1|TRBJ2-1
CASSSDRDEQFF
TGTGCCAGCAGTTCCGACAGGGATGAGCAGTTCTTC
>-|TRBV19|TRBD1|TRBJ1-5
CASRPHLLRDRDQPQHF
TGTGCCAGTAGGCCGCACCTCCTCCGGGACAGGGATCAGCCCCAGCATTTT
>-|TRBV23-1|-|TRBJ2-3
CASRPEGSISSTDTQYF
TGCGCCAGCAGGCCTGAGGGTTCCATTTCTAGCACAGATACGCAGTATTTT
>-|TRBV28|-|TRBJ2-5
CASKFRSGRGQETQYF
TGTGCCAGCAAGTTCCGGTCGGGGAGAGGGCAAGAGACCCAGTACTTC
>-|TRBV27|-|TRBJ2-1
CASSLWAPGNLAHNEQFF
TGTGCCAGCAGTTTATGGGCTCCAGGCAACTTAGCGCACAATGAGCAGTTCTTC
>-|TRBV19|-|TRBJ2-1
CASSIEGVHNEQFF
TGTGCCAGTAGTATAGAAGGGGTTCACAATGAGCAGTTCTTC
>-|TRBV4-1|TRBD2|TRBJ2-2
CASRNTSGGFTGELFF
TGCGCCAGCAGAAATACTAGCGGGGGATTCACCGGGGAGCTGTTTTTT
>-|TRBV6-1|TRBD2|TRBJ2-5
CASSVSLAAQETQYF
TGTGCCAGCAGTGTATCACTAGCGGCACAAGAGACCCAGTACTTC
>once|TRBV4-1|TRBD1|TRBJ1-1
CASSQDSGTAAFF
TGCGCCAGCAGCCAGGACTCGGGGACAGCAGCTTTCTTT
>-|TRBV6-1|-|TRBJ2-2
CASSRGASTGELFF
TGTGCCAGCAGTCGTGGGGCATCCACCGGGGAGCTGTTTTTT
>-|TRBV4-1|-|TRBJ2-3
CASRSLHTDTQYF
TGCGCCAGCAGGAGCCTCCACACAGATACGCAGTATTTT